This T cell receptor (beta chain) emerged from a study of CD8 T cells in ankylosing spondylitis. The table lists this clonotype with a few counts. Antigen: not known. Whole-study results and caveats: For ankylosing spondylitis blood, a TCR beta motif of several highly homologous variants appeared characteristic. The clones that were linked to disease were reported to be significantly enriched in matched synovial fluid samples from ankylosing spondylitis patients.

MiXCR, applied by TCRdb to the 5' RACE reads, yields one record per CDR3 protein. The sample lists approximately 220,000 distinct CDR3 sequences, around 19% occurring once. The CDR3 totals 17 residues. The V gene lost 3 bases and the J gene lost 2 bases, with 17 bases spanning the gap. Germline V gene lookup returns CDR1 MGHDK and CDR2 SYGVNS. The receptor was isolated from a male donor with ankylosing spondylitis. The rearrangement uses TRBV25-1 and TRBJ1-3; D perhaps matches TRBD1 (5 bases). The sequenced material came from blood, either unsorted or a sorted T cell fraction (not recorded which). Here the CDR3 DNA reads TGTGCCAGCAGTGATGATCGACGGGGGGAAACTGGAAACACCATATATTTT. Translated: CASSDDRRGETGNTIYF.